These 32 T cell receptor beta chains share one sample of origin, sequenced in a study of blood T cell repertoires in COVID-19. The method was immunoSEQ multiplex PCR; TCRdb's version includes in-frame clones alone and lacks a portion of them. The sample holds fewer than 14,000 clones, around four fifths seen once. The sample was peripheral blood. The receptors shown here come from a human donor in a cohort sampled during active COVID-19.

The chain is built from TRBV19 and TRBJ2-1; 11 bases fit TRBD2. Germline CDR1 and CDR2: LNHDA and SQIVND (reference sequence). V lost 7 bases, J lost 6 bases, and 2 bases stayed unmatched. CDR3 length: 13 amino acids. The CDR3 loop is CASNSGRANEQFF. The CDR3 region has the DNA TGTGCCAGTAATAGCGGGAGGGCCAATGAGCAGTTCTTC.

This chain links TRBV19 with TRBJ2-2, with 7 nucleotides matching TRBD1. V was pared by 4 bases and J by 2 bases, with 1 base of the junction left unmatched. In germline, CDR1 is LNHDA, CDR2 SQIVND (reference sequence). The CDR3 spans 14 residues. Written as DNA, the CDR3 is TGTGCCAGTAGTAGACAGGGAAACACCGGGGAGCTGTTTTTT. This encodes CASSRQGNTGELFF.

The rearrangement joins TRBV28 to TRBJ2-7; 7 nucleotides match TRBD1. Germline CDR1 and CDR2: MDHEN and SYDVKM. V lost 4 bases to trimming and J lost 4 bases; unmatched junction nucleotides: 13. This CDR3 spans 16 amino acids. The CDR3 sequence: CASSSTYVRGTYEQYF. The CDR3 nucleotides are TGTGCCAGCAGTTCGACATACGTCAGGGGGACATACGAGCAGTACTTC.

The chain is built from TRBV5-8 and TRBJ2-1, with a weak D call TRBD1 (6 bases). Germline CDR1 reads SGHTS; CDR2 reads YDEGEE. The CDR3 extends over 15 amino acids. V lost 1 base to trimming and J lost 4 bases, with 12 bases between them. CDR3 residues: CASSLRFGTYNEQFF. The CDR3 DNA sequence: TGTGCCAGCAGCTTGCGATTCGGGACATACAATGAGCAGTTCTTC.

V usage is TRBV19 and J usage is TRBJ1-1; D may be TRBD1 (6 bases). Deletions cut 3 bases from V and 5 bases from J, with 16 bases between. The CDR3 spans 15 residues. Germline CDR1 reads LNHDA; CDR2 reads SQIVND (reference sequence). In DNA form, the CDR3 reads TGTGCCAGTAGTATCGGGGCAGGGGATCGTACTGAAGCTTTCTTT. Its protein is CASSIGAGDRTEAFF.

The CDR3 DNA sequence: TGTGCCAGCAGCCACGTCCCGGACACCCGACCTGAAAATAATTCACCCCTCCACTTT. The encoded protein is CASSHVPDTRPENNSPLHF. This chain links TRBV7-9 with TRBJ1-6; perhaps TRBD1 as D (5 bases). V dropped 5 bases and J dropped 5 bases, with 25 bases sitting between them. The CDR3 is 19 residues long. CDR1 is SEHNR, CDR2 FQNEAQ, per germline (reference sequence).

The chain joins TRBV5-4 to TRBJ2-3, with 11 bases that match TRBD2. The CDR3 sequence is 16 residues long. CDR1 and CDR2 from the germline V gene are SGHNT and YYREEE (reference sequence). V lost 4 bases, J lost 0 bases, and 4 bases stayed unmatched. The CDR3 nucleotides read TGTGCCAGCAGCGTGGGACTAGCGGCTAGCACAGATACGCAGTATTTT. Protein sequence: CASSVGLAASTDTQYF.

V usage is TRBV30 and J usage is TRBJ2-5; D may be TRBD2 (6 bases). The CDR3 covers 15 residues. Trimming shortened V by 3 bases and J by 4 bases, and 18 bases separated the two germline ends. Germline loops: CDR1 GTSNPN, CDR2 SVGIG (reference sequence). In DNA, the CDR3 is TGTGCCTGGAGCCCAGGCCTAGCGAACATAGAGACCCAGTACTTC. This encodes CAWSPGLANIETQYF.

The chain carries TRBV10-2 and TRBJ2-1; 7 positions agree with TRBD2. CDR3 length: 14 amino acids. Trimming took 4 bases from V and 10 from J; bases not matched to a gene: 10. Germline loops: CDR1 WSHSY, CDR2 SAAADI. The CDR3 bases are TGCGCCAGCAGTGTAAGCGGGACCCAAGGGGAGCAGTTCTTC. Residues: CASSVSGTQGEQFF.

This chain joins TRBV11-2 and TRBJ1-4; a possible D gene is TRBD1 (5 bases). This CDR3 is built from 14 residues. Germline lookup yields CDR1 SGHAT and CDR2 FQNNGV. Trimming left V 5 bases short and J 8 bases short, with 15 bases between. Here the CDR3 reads CASSPQGFEEKLFF. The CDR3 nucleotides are TGTGCCAGCAGCCCTCAGGGTTTTGAGGAAAAACTGTTTTTT.

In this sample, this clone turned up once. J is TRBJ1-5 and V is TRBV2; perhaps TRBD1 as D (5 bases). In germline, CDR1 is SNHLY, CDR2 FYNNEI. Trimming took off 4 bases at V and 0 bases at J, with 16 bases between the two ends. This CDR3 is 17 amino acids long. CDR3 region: CASSGSRQTASNQPQHF. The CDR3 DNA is TGTGCCAGCAGTGGCTCACGCCAGACAGCTAGCAATCAGCCCCAGCATTTT.

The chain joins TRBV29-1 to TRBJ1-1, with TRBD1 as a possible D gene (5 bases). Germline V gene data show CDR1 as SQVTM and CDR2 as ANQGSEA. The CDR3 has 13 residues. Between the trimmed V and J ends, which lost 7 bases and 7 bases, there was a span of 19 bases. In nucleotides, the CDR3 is TGCAGCGCCCAAGGGGCAGGGTTGGGTGAAGCTTTCTTT. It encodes CSAQGAGLGEAFF.

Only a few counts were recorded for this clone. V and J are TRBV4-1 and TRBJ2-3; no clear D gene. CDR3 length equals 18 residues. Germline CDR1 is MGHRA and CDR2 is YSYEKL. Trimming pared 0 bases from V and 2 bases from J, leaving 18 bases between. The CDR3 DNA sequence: TGCGCCAGCAGCCAAGAATTTCCCCGCAATGCTAACACAGATACGCAGTATTTT. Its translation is CASSQEFPRNANTDTQYF.

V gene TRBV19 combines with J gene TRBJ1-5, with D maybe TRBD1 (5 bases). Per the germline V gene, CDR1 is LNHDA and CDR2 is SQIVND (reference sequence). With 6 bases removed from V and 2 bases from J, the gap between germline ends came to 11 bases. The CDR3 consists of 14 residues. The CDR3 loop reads CASRDNVGNQPQHF. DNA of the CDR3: TGTGCCAGTAGGGACAATGTAGGCAATCAGCCCCAGCATTTT.

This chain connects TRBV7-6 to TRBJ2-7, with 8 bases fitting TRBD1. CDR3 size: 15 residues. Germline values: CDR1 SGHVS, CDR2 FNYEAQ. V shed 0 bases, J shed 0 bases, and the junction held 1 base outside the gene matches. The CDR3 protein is CASSLATGGSYEQYF. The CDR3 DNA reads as TGTGCCAGCAGCTTAGCTACAGGGGGCTCCTACGAGCAGTACTTC.

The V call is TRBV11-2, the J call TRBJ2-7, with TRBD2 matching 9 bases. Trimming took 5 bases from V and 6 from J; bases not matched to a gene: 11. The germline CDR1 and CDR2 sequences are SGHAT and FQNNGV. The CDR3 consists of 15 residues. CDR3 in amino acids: CASSKGGLAGSEQYF. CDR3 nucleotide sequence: TGTGCCAGCAGCAAAGGGGGCCTAGCGGGATCCGAGCAGTACTTC.

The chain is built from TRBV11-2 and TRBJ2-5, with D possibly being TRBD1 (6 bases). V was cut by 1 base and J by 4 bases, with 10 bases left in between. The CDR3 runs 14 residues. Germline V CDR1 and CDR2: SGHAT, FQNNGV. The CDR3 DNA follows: TGTGCCAGCAGCTTAGGGCCCAGGGGAGAGACCCAGTACTTC. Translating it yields CASSLGPRGETQYF.

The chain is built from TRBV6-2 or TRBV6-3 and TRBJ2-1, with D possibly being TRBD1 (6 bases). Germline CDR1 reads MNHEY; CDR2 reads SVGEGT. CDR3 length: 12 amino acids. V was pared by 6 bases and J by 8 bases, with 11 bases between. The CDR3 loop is CASSDRSHEQFF. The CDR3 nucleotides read TGTGCCAGCAGCGACAGGTCCCATGAGCAGTTCTTC.

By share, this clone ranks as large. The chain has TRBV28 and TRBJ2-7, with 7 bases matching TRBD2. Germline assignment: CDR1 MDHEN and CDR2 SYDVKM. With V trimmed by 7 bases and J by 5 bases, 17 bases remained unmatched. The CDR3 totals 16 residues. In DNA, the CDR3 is TGTGCCAGCACGGGGGAGTCTGGGGGAGGGAAGCACGAGCAGTACTTC. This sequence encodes CASTGESGGGKHEQYF.

The CDR3 spells CASSLDRGATEAFF. In DNA, the CDR3 is TGTGCCAGCAGTCTCGACAGGGGGGCCACTGAAGCTTTCTTT. The rearrangement links TRBV6-5 to TRBJ1-1, with TRBD1 matching 9 bases. This CDR3 region has 14 residues. V was pared by 5 bases and J by 4 bases, with 5 bases of the junction left unmatched. The germline CDR1 and CDR2 sequences are MNHEY and SVGAGI.

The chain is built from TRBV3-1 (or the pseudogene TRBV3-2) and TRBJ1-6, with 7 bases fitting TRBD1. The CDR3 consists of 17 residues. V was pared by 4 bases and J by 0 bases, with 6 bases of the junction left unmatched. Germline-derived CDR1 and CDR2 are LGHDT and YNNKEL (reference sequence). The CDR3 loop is CASSRISGGSYNSPLHF. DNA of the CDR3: TGTGCCAGCAGCCGTATTTCAGGGGGCTCCTATAATTCACCCCTCCACTTT.

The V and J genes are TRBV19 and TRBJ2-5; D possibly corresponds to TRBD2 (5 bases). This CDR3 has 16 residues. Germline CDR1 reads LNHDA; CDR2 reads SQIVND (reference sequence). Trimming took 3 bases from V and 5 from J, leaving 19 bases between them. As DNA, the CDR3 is TGTGCCAGTAGTATGGGCGCCGGACTGACGGGGGAGACCCAGTACTTC. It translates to CASSMGAGLTGETQYF.

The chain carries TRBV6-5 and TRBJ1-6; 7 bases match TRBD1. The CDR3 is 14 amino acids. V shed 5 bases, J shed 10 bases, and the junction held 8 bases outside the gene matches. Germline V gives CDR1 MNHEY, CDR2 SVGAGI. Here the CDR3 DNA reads TGTGCCAGCAGTCGACAGGGAATAGGATCACCCCTCCACTTT. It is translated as CASSRQGIGSPLHF.

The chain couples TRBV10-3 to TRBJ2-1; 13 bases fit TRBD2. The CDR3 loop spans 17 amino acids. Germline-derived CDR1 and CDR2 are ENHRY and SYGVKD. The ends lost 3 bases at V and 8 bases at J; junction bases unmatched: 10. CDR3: CAISDVTSGRDLDEQFF. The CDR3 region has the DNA TGTGCCATCAGTGATGTCACTAGCGGGAGGGATTTGGATGAGCAGTTCTTC.

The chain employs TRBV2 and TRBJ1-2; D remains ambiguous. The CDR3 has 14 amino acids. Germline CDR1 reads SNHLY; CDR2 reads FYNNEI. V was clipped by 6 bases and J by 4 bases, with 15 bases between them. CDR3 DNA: TGTGCCAGCAGCCGCCGAGGTGAATTCTATGGCTACACCTTC. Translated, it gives CASSRRGEFYGYTF.

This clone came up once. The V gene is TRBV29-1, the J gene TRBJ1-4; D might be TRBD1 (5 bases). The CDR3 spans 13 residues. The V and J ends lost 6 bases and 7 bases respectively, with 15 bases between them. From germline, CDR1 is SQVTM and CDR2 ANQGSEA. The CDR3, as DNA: TGCAGCGTGGATGTTGGGGCGTCTGAAAAACTGTTTTTT. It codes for CSVDVGASEKLFF.

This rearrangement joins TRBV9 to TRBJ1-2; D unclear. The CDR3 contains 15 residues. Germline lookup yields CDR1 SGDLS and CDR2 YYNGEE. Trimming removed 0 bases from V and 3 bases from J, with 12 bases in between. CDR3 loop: CASSVERKSDYGYTF. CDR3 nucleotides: TGTGCCAGCAGCGTAGAGCGAAAGTCGGACTATGGCTACACCTTC.

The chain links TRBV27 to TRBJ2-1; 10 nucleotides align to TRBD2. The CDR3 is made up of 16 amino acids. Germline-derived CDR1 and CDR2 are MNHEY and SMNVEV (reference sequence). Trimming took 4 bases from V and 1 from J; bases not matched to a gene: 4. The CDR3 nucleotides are TGTGCCAGCAGTTCCGTAGCGGGAGGATCCTACAATGAGCAGTTCTTC. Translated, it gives CASSSVAGGSYNEQFF.

The CDR3 DNA reads as TGTGCCAGCTCACTAGGACAGTCGAACACTGAAGCTTTCTTT. Amino acids: CASSLGQSNTEAFF. The V and J genes are TRBV18 and TRBJ1-1; D perhaps matches TRBD1 (6 bases). From germline, CDR1 is KGHSH and CDR2 LQKENI. This CDR3 contains 14 residues. With 4 bases removed from V and 1 base from J, the gap between germline ends came to 10 bases.

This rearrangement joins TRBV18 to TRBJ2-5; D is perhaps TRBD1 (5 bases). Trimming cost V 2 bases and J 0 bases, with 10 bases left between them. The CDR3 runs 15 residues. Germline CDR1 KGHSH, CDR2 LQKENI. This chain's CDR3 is CASSPVGQNQETQYF. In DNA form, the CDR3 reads TGTGCCAGCTCACCAGTAGGACAAAACCAAGAGACCCAGTACTTC.

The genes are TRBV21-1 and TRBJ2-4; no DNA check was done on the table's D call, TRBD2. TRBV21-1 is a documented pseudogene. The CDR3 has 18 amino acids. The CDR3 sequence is CASSKKGSGGRASNIQYF. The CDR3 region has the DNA TGTGCCAGCAGCAAAAAAGGGAGTGGGGGGAGGGCCTCAAACATTCAGTACTTC.

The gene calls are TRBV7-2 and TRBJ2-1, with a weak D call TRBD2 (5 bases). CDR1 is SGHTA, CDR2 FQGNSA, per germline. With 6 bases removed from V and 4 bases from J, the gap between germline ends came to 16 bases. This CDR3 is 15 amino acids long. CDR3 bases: TGTGCCAGCAGACCCGTTAGCCTAGCTTACAATGAGCAGTTCTTC. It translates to CASRPVSLAYNEQFF. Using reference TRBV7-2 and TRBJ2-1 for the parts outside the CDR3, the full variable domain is GAGVSQSPSNKVTEKGKDVELRCDPISGHTALYWYRQSLGQGLEFLIYFQGNSAPDKSGLPSDRFSAERTGGSVSTLTIQRTQQEDSAVYLCASRPVSLAYNEQFFGPGTRLTVL.